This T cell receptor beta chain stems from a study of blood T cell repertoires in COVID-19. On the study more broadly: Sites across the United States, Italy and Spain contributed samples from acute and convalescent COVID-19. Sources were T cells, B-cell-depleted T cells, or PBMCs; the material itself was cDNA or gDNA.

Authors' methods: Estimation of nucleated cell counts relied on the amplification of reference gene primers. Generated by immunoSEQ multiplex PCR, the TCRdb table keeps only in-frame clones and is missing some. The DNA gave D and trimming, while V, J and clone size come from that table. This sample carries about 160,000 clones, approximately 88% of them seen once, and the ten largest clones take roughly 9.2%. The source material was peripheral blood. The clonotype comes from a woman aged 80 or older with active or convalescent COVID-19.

The CDR3 here is CATSESGTGGRETQYF. In DNA, the CDR3 is TGTGCCACCAGTGAGTCCGGGACAGGGGGACGGGAGACCCAGTACTTC. The V gene is TRBV24-1, the J gene TRBJ2-5; 11 nucleotides line up with TRBD1. There are 16 residues in the CDR3. The germline CDR1 and CDR2 sequences are KGHDR and SFDVKD. The V segment lost 4 bases and the J segment 5 bases; nucleotides outside the gene matches: 8.